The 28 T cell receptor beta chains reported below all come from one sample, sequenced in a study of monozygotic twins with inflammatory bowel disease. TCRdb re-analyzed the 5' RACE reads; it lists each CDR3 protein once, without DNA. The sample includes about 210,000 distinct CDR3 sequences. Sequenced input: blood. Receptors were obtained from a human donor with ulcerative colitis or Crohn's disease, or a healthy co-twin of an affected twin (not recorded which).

The CDR3 spells CASSLAPTVNTEAFF. This chain links TRBV7-9 with TRBJ1-1. This CDR3 spans 15 amino acids. Germline assignment: CDR1 SEHNR and CDR2 FQNEAQ (reference sequence).

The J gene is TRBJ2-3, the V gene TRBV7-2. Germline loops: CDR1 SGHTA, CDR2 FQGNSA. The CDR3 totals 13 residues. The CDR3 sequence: CASSLRIVDTQYF.

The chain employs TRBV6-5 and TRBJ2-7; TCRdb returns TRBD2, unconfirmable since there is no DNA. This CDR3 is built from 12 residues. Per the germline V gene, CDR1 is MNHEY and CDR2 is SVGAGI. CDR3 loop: CASRGGVGEQYF.

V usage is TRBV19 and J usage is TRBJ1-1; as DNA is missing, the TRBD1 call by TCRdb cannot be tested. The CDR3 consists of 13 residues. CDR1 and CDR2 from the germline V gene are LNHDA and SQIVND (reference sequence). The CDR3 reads CASSITGPTEAFF.

CDR3 region: CSAPGRLETQYF. The V and J genes are TRBV20-1 and TRBJ2-5; TCRdb picks TRBD1, but there is no DNA to check that call. Germline CDR1 DFQATT, CDR2 SNEGSKA (reference sequence). The CDR3 has 12 amino acids.

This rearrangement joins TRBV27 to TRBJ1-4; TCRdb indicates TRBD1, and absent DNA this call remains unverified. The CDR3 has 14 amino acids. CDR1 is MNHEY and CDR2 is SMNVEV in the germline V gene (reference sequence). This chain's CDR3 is CASSFQGTNEKLFF.

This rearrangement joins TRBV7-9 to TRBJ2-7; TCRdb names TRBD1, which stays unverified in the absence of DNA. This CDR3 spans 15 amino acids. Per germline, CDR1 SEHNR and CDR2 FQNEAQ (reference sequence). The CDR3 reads CASSFAGISDYEQYF.

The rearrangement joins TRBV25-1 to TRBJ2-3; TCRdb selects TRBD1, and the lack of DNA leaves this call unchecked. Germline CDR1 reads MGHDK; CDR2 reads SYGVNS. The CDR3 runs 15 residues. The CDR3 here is CASSPGTGGRDTQYF.

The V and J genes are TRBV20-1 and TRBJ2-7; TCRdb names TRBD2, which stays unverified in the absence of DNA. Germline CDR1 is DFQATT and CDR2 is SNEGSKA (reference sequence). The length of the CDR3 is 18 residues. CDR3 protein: CSARGATRLAGASYEQYF.

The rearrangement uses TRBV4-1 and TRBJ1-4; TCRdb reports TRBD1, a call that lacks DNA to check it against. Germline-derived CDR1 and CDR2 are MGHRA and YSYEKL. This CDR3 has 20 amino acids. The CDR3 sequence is CASSQPSWGGTKVPNEKLFF.

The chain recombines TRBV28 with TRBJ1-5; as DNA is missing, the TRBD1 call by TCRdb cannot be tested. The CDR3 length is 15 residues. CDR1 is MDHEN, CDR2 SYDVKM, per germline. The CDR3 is CASCVVRGQVQPQHF. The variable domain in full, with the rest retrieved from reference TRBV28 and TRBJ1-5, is DVKVTQSSRYLVKRTGEKVFLECVQDMDHENMFWYRQDPGLGLRLIYFSYDVKMKEKGDIPEGYSVSREKKERFSLILESASTNQTSMYLCASCVVRGQVQPQHFGDGTRLSIL.

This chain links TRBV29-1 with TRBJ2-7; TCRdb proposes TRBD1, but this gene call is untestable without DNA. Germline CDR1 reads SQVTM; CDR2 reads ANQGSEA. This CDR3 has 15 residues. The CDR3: CSVEESSDRGYEQYF.

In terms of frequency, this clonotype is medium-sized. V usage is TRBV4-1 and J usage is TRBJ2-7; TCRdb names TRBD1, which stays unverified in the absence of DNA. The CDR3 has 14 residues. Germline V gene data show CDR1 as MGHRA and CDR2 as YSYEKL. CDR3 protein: CASSHLTGSNEQYF.

The CDR3 sequence: CASSPHGQRYEQYF. J is TRBJ2-7 and V is TRBV4-1; as DNA is missing, the TRBD1 call by TCRdb cannot be tested. Germline CDR1 MGHRA, CDR2 YSYEKL. The CDR3 contains 14 residues.

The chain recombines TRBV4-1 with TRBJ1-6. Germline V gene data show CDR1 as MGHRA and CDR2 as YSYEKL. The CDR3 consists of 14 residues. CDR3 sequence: CASSLGVLGSPLHF.

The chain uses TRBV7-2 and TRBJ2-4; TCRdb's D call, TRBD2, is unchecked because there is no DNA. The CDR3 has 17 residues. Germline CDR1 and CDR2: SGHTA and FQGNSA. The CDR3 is CASSSGLVGPGKNIQYF.

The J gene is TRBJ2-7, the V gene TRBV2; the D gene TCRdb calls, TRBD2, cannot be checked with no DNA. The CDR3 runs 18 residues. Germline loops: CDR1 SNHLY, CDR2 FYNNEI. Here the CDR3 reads CASQPGLAGGRVPYEQYF.

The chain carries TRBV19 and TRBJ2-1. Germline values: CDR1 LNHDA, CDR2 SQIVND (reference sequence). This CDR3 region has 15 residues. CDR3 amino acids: CASSLIDSSYNEQFF.

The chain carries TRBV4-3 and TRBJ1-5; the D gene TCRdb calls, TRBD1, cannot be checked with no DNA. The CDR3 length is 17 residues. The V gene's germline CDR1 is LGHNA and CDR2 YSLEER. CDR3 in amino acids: CASSPGHGIYGNQPQHF.

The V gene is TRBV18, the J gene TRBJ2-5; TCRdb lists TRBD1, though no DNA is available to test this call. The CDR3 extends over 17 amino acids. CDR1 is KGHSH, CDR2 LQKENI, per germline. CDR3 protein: CASSPLGTGGFKETQYF.

The CDR3 sequence is CASSLVQITGELFF. V and J are TRBV5-5 and TRBJ2-2. Germline CDR1 SGHKS, CDR2 YYEKEE (reference sequence). There are 14 residues in the CDR3.

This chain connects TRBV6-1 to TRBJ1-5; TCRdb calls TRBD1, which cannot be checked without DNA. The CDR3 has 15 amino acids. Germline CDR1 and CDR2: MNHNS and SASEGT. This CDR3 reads CASRPRTGGDQPQHF.

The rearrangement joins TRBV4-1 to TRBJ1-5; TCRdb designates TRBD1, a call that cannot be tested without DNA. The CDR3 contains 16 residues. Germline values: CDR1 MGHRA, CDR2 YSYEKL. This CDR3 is CASSLTGTGGNQPQHF.

The CDR3 spells CASSSGQDYGYTF. The chain combines TRBV7-9 with TRBJ1-2; the D call from TCRdb, TRBD1, cannot be confirmed without DNA. In germline, CDR1 is SEHNR, CDR2 FQNEAQ (reference sequence). The CDR3 covers 13 residues.

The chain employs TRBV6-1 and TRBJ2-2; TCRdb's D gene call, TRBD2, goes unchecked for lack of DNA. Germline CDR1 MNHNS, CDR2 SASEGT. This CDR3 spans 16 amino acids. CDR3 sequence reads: CASSPRGVSWAGELFF.

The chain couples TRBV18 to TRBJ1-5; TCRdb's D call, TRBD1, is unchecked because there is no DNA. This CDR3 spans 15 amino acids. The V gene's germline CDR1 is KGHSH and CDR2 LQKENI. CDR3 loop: CASSTGVLANQPQHF.

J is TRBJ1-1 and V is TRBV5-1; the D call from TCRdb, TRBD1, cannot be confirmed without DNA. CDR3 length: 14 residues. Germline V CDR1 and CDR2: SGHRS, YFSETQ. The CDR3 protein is CASSPGQGWTEAFF.

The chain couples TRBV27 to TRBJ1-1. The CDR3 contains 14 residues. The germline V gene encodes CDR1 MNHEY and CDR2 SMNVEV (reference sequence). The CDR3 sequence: CASSSGGRYTEAFF.